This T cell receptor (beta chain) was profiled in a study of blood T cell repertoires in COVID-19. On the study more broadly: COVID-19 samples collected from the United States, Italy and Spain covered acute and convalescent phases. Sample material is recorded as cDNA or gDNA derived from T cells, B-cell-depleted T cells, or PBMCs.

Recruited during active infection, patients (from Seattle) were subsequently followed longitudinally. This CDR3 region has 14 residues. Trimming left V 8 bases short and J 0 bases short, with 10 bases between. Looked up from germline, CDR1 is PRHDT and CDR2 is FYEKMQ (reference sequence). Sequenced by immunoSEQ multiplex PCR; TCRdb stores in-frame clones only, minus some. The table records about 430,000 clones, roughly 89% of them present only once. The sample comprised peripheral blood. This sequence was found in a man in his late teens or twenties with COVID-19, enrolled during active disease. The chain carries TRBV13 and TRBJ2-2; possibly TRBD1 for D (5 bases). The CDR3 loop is CASSGQANTGELFF. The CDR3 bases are TGTGCCAGCTCCGGACAAGCGAACACCGGGGAGCTGTTTTTT. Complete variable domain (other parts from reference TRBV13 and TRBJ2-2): AAGVIQSPRHLIKEKRETATLKCYPIPRHDTVYWYQQGPGQDPQFLISFYEKMQSDKGSIPDRFSAQQFSDYHSELNMSSLELGDSALYFCASSGQANTGELFFGEGSRLTVL.